A selection of T cell receptor beta chains follows, all from one sample in a study of glioma-infiltrating T cells after dendritic cell vaccination. TCRdb's copy holds only in-frame clones and misses some; the assay was immunoSEQ multiplex PCR. The sample lists 60,000 to 70,000 clones, around 86% seen once, with 7% to 10% in the top ten. Sequencing was performed on blood, taken before dendritic cell vaccination. Receptor source: a human donor with glioblastoma. Each CDR3 is given with its conserved first and last residue. Fields, in order: J gene, clone size, V gene, CDR3 protein. A clone size is listed for some rows: how often the clone was seen (once, few, many), or a class if it is expanded.

>TRBJ1-3|-|TRBV29-1
CSVDGGSLNTIYF
>TRBJ2-7|-|TRBV20-1
CSARVAAAQYF
>TRBJ1-6|-|TRBV6-6
CASSYETENNSPLHF
>TRBJ2-5|-|TRBV10-2
CASSDLPLSGGAETQYF
>TRBJ2-1|-|TRBV4-1
CASSQGGQFSSYNEQFF
>TRBJ2-5|-|TRBV7-6
CASSPTVRTGFETQYF
>TRBJ2-2|once|TRBV4-1
CASSQGLRSQATGELFF
>TRBJ1-6|-|TRBV28
CASSSRQGIDSPLHF
>TRBJ2-3|-|TRBV30
CAWSAILTDTQYF
>TRBJ1-1|-|TRBV6-1
CASTWTVNTEAFF
>TRBJ1-5|-|TRBV7-6
CASSSHSGASGQGAFQPQHF
>TRBJ2-2|-|TRBV10-1
CASSETGPTGELFF
>TRBJ1-5|-|TRBV9
CASSAGGGGNQPQHF
>TRBJ2-5|once|TRBV7-6
CASSLMAYQETQYF
>TRBJ2-7|-|TRBV7-6
CASSLEGRAGEQYF
>TRBJ1-6|-|TRBV19
CASSTQTENSPLHF
>TRBJ2-1|-|TRBV7-9
CASSPRSRQAYNEQFF
>TRBJ2-7|-|TRBV28
CASRSYEQYF
>TRBJ1-3|few|TRBV5-1
CASSLGERTAGNTIYF
>TRBJ1-1|-|TRBV29-1
CSVTDGSTEAFF
>TRBJ2-2|-|TRBV28
CASSFSGGATGELFF
>TRBJ2-7|few|TRBV29-1
CSVSGQVTYEQYF
>TRBJ1-2|-|TRBV7-9
CASNDRGLDYGYTF
>TRBJ1-1|once|TRBV30
CAWSGTGEAFF
>TRBJ1-2|-|TRBV5-1
CASSLGSLGLYGYTF
>TRBJ2-6|-|TRBV10-3
CAMGAGGISGANVLTF
>TRBJ1-1|-|TRBV11-3
CASSQGRTEAFF